This passage covers 18 T cell receptor beta chains from one sample sequenced in a study of OX40 agonist ivuxolimab in advanced cancers. Data came from immunoSEQ multiplex PCR; TCRdb stores just in-frame clones and leaves some out. Here the sample spans 50,000 to 60,000 clones, about 76% being singletons. The starting material was CD4+ or CD8+ T cells sorted from blood, obtained in a trial of the OX40 agonist ivuxolimab. The receptor source for this set is an adult with an advanced solid tumor such as melanoma, head and neck, liver or kidney cancer.

This clone rates as medium-sized (0.01 to 0.1%). V usage is TRBV7-3 and J usage is TRBJ2-5, with D possibly being TRBD2 (6 bases). The germline gives CDR1 SGHTA, CDR2 FQGTGA. V lost 5 bases and J 5 bases, leaving 15 bases between the germline ends. This CDR3 region has 14 residues. CDR3 sequence (DNA): TGTGCCAGCAGCGCAAACGGGGGATCCGAGACCCAGTACTTC. As protein: CASSANGGSETQYF.

V usage is TRBV2 and J usage is TRBJ2-5; weak D call: TRBD2 (7 bases). CDR1 and CDR2 from the germline V gene are SNHLY and FYNNEI. The V and J ends lost 4 bases and 4 bases respectively, with 22 bases between them. This CDR3 region has 17 residues. CDR3 coding DNA: TGTGCCAGCAGTGGCGTTACCGGGGCGGCGGGGGCAGAGACCCAGTACTTC. Translating it yields CASSGVTGAAGAETQYF.

The chain uses TRBV9 and TRBJ2-5; TRBD1 or TRBD2 may be the D gene (5 bases each). V shed 4 bases and J shed 5 bases, with 21 bases lying between them. The germline V gene encodes CDR1 SGDLS and CDR2 YYNGEE. The CDR3 is 16 residues long. The CDR3 DNA reads TGTGCCAGCAGCCCCACCGGGACCACCGAGGGGGAGACCCAGTACTTC. Translation: CASSPTGTTEGETQYF.

J is TRBJ2-5 and V is TRBV11-2, with D unclear. The CDR3 length is 15 residues. Trimming took off 4 bases at V and 1 base at J, with 13 bases between the two ends. Germline V gene data show CDR1 as SGHAT and CDR2 as FQNNGV. CDR3 protein: CASSSRVSAQETQYF. DNA of the CDR3: TGTGCCAGCAGCTCGAGAGTATCAGCCCAAGAGACCCAGTACTTC.

The chain is built from TRBV7-9 and TRBJ2-5; possible D gene TRBD2, 6 bases. V gave up 1 base and J gave up 2 bases, with 17 bases separating them. This CDR3 comprises 17 residues. Germline-derived CDR1 and CDR2 are SEHNR and FQNEAQ (reference sequence). Here the CDR3 reads CASSLEIRLASQETQYF. In nucleotides, the CDR3 is TGTGCCAGCAGCTTAGAGATTCGGCTAGCGAGTCAAGAGACCCAGTACTTC.

The J gene is TRBJ2-2, the V gene TRBV5-1; 7 bases line up with TRBD1. Germline CDR1 SGHRS, CDR2 YFSETQ. V was clipped by 4 bases and J by 1 base; unmatched bases: 7. CDR3 length: 16 amino acids. This CDR3 is CASSTVGGLNTGELFF. DNA of the CDR3: TGCGCCAGCAGCACGGTAGGGGGCTTGAACACCGGGGAGCTGTTTTTT.

The V call is TRBV27, the J call TRBJ2-3; D is perhaps TRBD2 (5 bases). Germline V gives CDR1 MNHEY, CDR2 SMNVEV (reference sequence). The germline V and J ends were trimmed by 0 bases and 6 bases, with 10 bases remaining between them. The CDR3 is 14 amino acids. CDR3: CASSLSQPGDTQYF. The CDR3 DNA is TGTGCCAGCAGTTTATCCCAACCGGGGGATACGCAGTATTTT.

The chain combines TRBV11-3 with TRBJ2-7; 8 nucleotides line up with TRBD1. The CDR3 covers 13 residues. The germline V gene has CDR1 SGHNT and CDR2 YENEEA. Trimming took 3 bases from V and 3 from J; bases not matched to a gene: 1. The CDR3 loop is CASSLDRDYEQYF. The CDR3 DNA reads as TGTGCCAGCAGCTTGGACAGGGACTACGAGCAGTACTTC.

The V and J genes are TRBV29-1 and TRBJ2-6, with D unresolved. Germline-derived CDR1 and CDR2 are SQVTM and ANQGSEA. The CDR3 is 16 residues long. V gave up 1 base and J gave up 0 bases, with 10 bases separating them. This CDR3 reads CSVEGTSVSGANVLTF. CDR3 in DNA: TGCAGCGTTGAAGGGACGTCGGTCTCTGGGGCCAACGTCCTGACTTTC.

The rearrangement uses TRBV11-3 and TRBJ1-4; 7 bases line up with TRBD1. The germline gives CDR1 SGHNT, CDR2 YENEEA. V lost 1 base and J lost 6; bases outside the gene matches: 2. The CDR3 is 14 amino acids. For the CDR3, the DNA is TGTGCCAGCAGCTTAGTCGGGACAGATGAAAAACTGTTTTTT. Translated: CASSLVGTDEKLFF.

The genes are TRBV6-1 and TRBJ1-1; no firm D call. CDR3 size: 11 residues. Germline V CDR1 and CDR2: MNHNS, SASEGT. Trimming took off 7 bases at V and 1 base at J, with 4 bases between the two ends. Written as DNA, the CDR3 is TGTGCCAGCATGGAGAACACTGAAGCTTTCTTT. Encoded protein: CASMENTEAFF.

The table lists this clone with a count of one. The J gene is TRBJ2-7, the V gene TRBV5-1; D is perhaps TRBD2 (6 bases). V lost 7 bases and J 5 bases, leaving 13 bases between the germline ends. Germline-derived CDR1 and CDR2 are SGHRS and YFSETQ. The CDR3 is made up of 12 amino acids. CDR3: CASVGGGDEQYF. CDR3 DNA sequence: TGCGCCAGCGTGGGGGGTGGCGACGAGCAGTACTTC. The full variable domain, completed using reference TRBV5-1 and TRBJ2-7, is KAGVTQTPRYLIKTRGQQVTLSCSPISGHRSVSWYQQTPGQGLQFLFEYFSETQRNKGNFPGRFSGRQFSNSRSEMNVSTLELGDSALYLCASVGGGDEQYFGPGTRLTVT.

The gene calls are TRBV7-8 and TRBJ2-5; the D is unclear. This CDR3 region has 13 residues. Germline V gene sequence: CDR1 SGHVS, CDR2 FQNEAQ. V lost 3 bases and J lost 5, with 10 bases in between. Here the CDR3 reads CASSFHLSETQYF. CDR3 nucleotide sequence: TGTGCCAGCAGCTTCCACCTCAGTGAGACCCAGTACTTC.

J is TRBJ2-5 and V is TRBV6-5; D possibly matches TRBD1 or TRBD2 (5 bases each). The DNA end is more similar to TRBJ2-7, so the J call may be wrong. The CDR3 has 13 amino acids. CDR1 and CDR2 from the germline V gene are MNHEY and SVGAGI. CDR3 sequence (DNA): TGTGCCAGCAGGGAACTAGACAGCTACGAGCAGTACTTC. It translates to CASRELDSYEQYF.

This clone was seen a handful of times. This chain uses TRBV5-6 with TRBJ1-1; D is perhaps TRBD1 (5 bases). V dropped 3 bases and J dropped 0 bases, with 9 bases sitting between them. CDR1 and CDR2 (germline): SGHDT, YYEEEE. CDR3 size: 14 residues. Here the CDR3 DNA reads TGTGCCAGCAGCTACAGGATCATGAACACTGAAGCTTTCTTT. This codes for CASSYRIMNTEAFF. The full variable domain, in which reference TRBV5-6 and TRBJ1-1 provide the parts outside the CDR3, is DAGVTQSPTHLIKTRGQQVTLRCSPKSGHDTVSWYQQALGQGPQFIFQYYEEEERQRGNFPDRFSGHQFPNYSSELNVNALLLGDSALYLCASSYRIMNTEAFFGQGTRLTVV.

The chain employs TRBV28 and TRBJ2-7; 13 positions agree with TRBD2. This CDR3 spans 16 amino acids. From germline, CDR1 is MDHEN and CDR2 SYDVKM. V lost 4 bases to trimming and J lost 4 bases; unmatched junction nucleotides: 7. CDR3 sequence reads: CASSSDGLAGVYEQYF. The DNA for the CDR3 is TGTGCCAGCAGTTCCGATGGACTAGCGGGGGTATACGAGCAGTACTTC. Looking up the rest from reference TRBV28 and TRBJ2-7 gives the full variable domain: DVKVTQSSRYLVKRTGEKVFLECVQDMDHENMFWYRQDPGLGLRLIYFSYDVKMKEKGDIPEGYSVSREKKERFSLILESASTNQTSMYLCASSSDGLAGVYEQYFGPGTRLTVT.

The chain employs TRBV5-1 and TRBJ2-3; D remains unclear. Per germline, CDR1 SGHRS and CDR2 YFSETQ. The CDR3 has 12 amino acids. Trimming removed 0 bases at V and 5 bases at J, with 4 bases between. CDR3 nucleotide sequence: TGCGCCAGCAGCTTGGGGCAAGATACGCAGTATTTT. This encodes CASSLGQDTQYF.

V is TRBV7-3 and J is TRBJ2-1, with TRBD2 matching over 9 bases. The J segment lost 0 bases and the V segment lost 5 bases, leaving 8 bases of the junction unmatched. The CDR3 contains 17 residues. The germline gives CDR1 SGHTA, CDR2 FQGTGA. The chain's CDR3 is CASSGLATLSSYNEQFF. As DNA, the CDR3 is TGTGCCAGCAGCGGACTAGCGACGTTAAGCTCCTACAATGAGCAGTTCTTC.